These 23 T cell receptor beta chains originate from one sample sequenced in a study of cytomegalovirus exposure and HLA in healthy donors. With 60 Vbeta and 13 Jbeta primers, the PCR was carried out. Some clones are missing from TCRdb's copy, which holds only in-frame ones; the method was immunoSEQ multiplex PCR. The sample consists of 150,000 or so clones, about 74% of them appearing once. Specimen: PBMCs. The receptor set was obtained from a man between 18 and 29 years old in good health and CMV-seropositive.

The chain has TRBV6-6 and TRBJ1-1, with a possible D match to TRBD1 (6 bases). The CDR3 contains 15 residues. From germline, CDR1 is MNHNY and CDR2 SVGAGI (reference sequence). Trimming removed 2 bases from V and 0 bases from J, with 10 bases in between. The CDR3 nucleotides read TGTGCCAGCAGTTACGGGGGCAGAATGAACACTGAAGCTTTCTTT. It translates to CASSYGGRMNTEAFF.

The chain has TRBV9 and TRBJ2-7; a possible D gene is TRBD2 (6 bases). This CDR3 comprises 15 residues. Trimming removed 0 bases at V and 2 bases at J, with 12 bases between. The germline V gene has CDR1 SGDLS and CDR2 YYNGEE. CDR3 nucleotides: TGTGCCAGCAGCGTAGGAGTAGCGGCGACCTACGAGCAGTACTTC. Translation gives CASSVGVAATYEQYF.

The rearrangement joins TRBV25-1 to TRBJ2-1; 8 bases fit TRBD2. Germline V gene data show CDR1 as MGHDK and CDR2 as SYGVNS. The V and J ends lost 2 bases and 8 bases, in that order; junction bases with no gene match: 8. This CDR3 has 15 residues. CDR3: CASSESGGLPDEQFF. As DNA, the CDR3 is TGTGCCAGCAGTGAAAGCGGGGGCCTCCCTGATGAGCAGTTCTTC.

Only a few counts were recorded for this clone. The gene calls are TRBV6-4 and TRBJ2-3; 12 bases match TRBD2. The CDR3 covers 15 residues. The germline CDR1 and CDR2 sequences are MRHNA and SNTAGT. J lost 1 base, V lost 4 bases, and 0 bases had no gene match. The CDR3 DNA sequence: TGTGCCAGCAGTGGGACTAGCGGGGGCACAGATACGCAGTATTTT. The encoded protein is CASSGTSGGTDTQYF.

The chain joins TRBV30 to TRBJ2-2, with 7 bases that match TRBD1. V dropped 3 bases and J dropped 0; count of bases not matched to a gene: 4. This CDR3 comprises 15 residues. Per germline, CDR1 GTSNPN and CDR2 SVGIG (reference sequence). CDR3 amino acids: CAWRQDRANTGELFF. CDR3 DNA: TGTGCCTGGAGACAAGACAGGGCGAACACCGGGGAGCTGTTTTTT.

The V gene is TRBV5-1, the J gene TRBJ1-3; TRBD1 might be the D (6 bases). Between the trimmed V and J ends, which lost 3 bases and 4 bases, there was a span of 11 bases. There are 14 residues in the CDR3. Germline loops: CDR1 SGHRS, CDR2 YFSETQ. The CDR3 region is CASSSTGSGNTIYF. The DNA for the CDR3 is TGCGCCAGCAGCTCGACAGGATCAGGAAACACCATATATTTT.

This chain uses TRBV6-1 with TRBJ1-4, with D unresolved. Between the trimmed V and J ends, which lost 7 bases and 4 bases, there was a span of 10 bases. CDR1 and CDR2 from the germline V gene are MNHNS and SASEGT. This CDR3 is 13 amino acids long. CDR3: CASTHANNEKLFF. In nucleotides, the CDR3 is TGTGCCAGCACTCACGCGAATAATGAAAAACTGTTTTTT.

The rearrangement links TRBV7-2 to TRBJ2-7, with 7 nucleotides matching TRBD1. The germline gives CDR1 SGHTA, CDR2 FQGNSA. V shed 5 bases and J 0 bases; nucleotides not matched to a gene: 7. This CDR3 region has 15 residues. Written as DNA, the CDR3 is TGTGCCAGCAGCCGCCAGGGGACAGCCTCCTACGAGCAGTACTTC. Translating it yields CASSRQGTASYEQYF.

The chain joins TRBV5-1 to TRBJ1-4; no firm D call. The V end was cut by 5 bases, the J end by 0 bases, with 8 bases between. The germline V gene encodes CDR1 SGHRS and CDR2 YFSETQ. The CDR3 spans 14 residues. CDR3 bases: TGCGCCAGCAGGAGGCTTTCAACTAATGAAAAACTGTTTTTT. It translates to CASRRLSTNEKLFF.

This clone showed up just once. The rearrangement joins TRBV5-1 to TRBJ1-2; 10 positions agree with TRBD1. The junction had 3 bases not matched to a gene; V was cut back by 2 bases and J by 2 bases. Germline V lookup: CDR1 SGHRS, CDR2 YFSETQ. CDR3 length: 15 residues. As DNA, the CDR3 is TGCGCCAGCAGCTTCCGACAGGGGGCGAACTATGGCTACACCTTC. Its translation: CASSFRQGANYGYTF.

The rearrangement uses TRBV6-5 and TRBJ1-4; a possible D gene is TRBD1 (6 bases). The CDR3 contains 16 residues. Germline CDR1 MNHEY, CDR2 SVGAGI. V lost 0 bases, J lost 7 bases, and 15 bases lay in between. The CDR3 region has the DNA TGTGCCAGCAGTTACTCGAGTGGGGGCGGTGGTGAAAAACTGTTTTTT. This codes for CASSYSSGGGGEKLFF.

This clone showed up just once. Relative to the germline gene, one junction end is altered; a read error may explain this. In the same sample, other DNA sequences code for this CDR3. V gene TRBV28 combines with J gene TRBJ1-1; D unresolved. Germline V CDR1 and CDR2: MDHEN, SYDVKM. This CDR3 contains 14 residues. For the CDR3, the DNA is TGTGCCAGCAGTCCTCGGAGTCTGAACACTGAGGCTTTCTTT. Residues: CASSPRSLNTEAFF.

The chain recombines TRBV28 with TRBJ1-5; D gene unclear. Germline V lookup: CDR1 MDHEN, CDR2 SYDVKM. The V end was cut by 5 bases, the J end by 2 bases, with 13 bases between. This CDR3 is built from 15 residues. The CDR3 loop reads CASSPPRVGNQPQHF. The CDR3 DNA follows: TGTGCCAGCAGTCCCCCGAGGGTGGGCAATCAGCCCCAGCATTTT.

Only a few counts were recorded for this clone. This chain joins TRBV2 and TRBJ2-1; 7 positions agree with TRBD1. V shed 6 bases and J 5 bases; nucleotides not matched to a gene: 7. In germline, CDR1 is SNHLY, CDR2 FYNNEI. The CDR3 runs to 14 residues. In nucleotides, the CDR3 is TGTGCCAGCAGCCTCGGACAGGTGAACAATGAGCAGTTCTTC. It translates to CASSLGQVNNEQFF.

This clone showed up just once. This chain joins TRBV19 and TRBJ2-3; D ambiguous. This CDR3 is 14 amino acids long. The V end lost 4 bases, the J end lost 2 bases, and 10 bases lay between the germline ends. Germline V lookup: CDR1 LNHDA, CDR2 SQIVND (reference sequence). The CDR3 loop is CASSTLRDTDTQYF. The DNA of the CDR3 is TGTGCCAGTAGTACTCTACGAGACACAGATACGCAGTATTTT.

The V call is TRBV2, the J call TRBJ1-5; D not resolved. The CDR3 sequence is 13 residues long. The V gene lost 1 base and the J gene lost 3 bases, with 4 bases spanning the gap. Germline V gene lookup returns CDR1 SNHLY and CDR2 FYNNEI. The CDR3 protein is CASSEGANQPQHF. The CDR3 DNA sequence: TGTGCCAGCAGTGAAGGGGCCAATCAGCCCCAGCATTTT.

This rearrangement joins TRBV28 to TRBJ2-3; D unclear. The CDR3 is 15 residues long. Germline CDR1 and CDR2: MDHEN and SYDVKM. V shed 5 bases and J shed 4 bases, with 16 bases lying between them. The CDR3 is CASSIIMGAPDTQYF. CDR3 sequence (DNA): TGTGCCAGCAGTATCATAATGGGCGCCCCAGATACGCAGTATTTT.

The rearrangement links TRBV6-5 to TRBJ2-2; D gene unclear. Germline lookup yields CDR1 MNHEY and CDR2 SVGAGI. Trimming took 0 bases from V and 7 from J, leaving 9 bases between them. The CDR3 runs 14 residues. Written as DNA, the CDR3 is TGTGCCAGCAGTTACTCGAGTCTAATCGGGGAGCTGTTTTTT. Amino acid sequence: CASSYSSLIGELFF.

This chain uses TRBV5-1 with TRBJ2-1, with D perhaps matching TRBD1 (5 bases). Germline V gene data show CDR1 as SGHRS and CDR2 as YFSETQ. This CDR3 region has 16 residues. With 5 bases removed from V and 2 bases from J, the gap between germline ends came to 17 bases. The CDR3 DNA follows: TGCGCCAGCAGTCCCCGCGTGGGGCTCACCTACAATGAGCAGTTCTTC. Amino acid sequence: CASSPRVGLTYNEQFF.

The chain recombines TRBV5-5 with TRBJ2-6; 8 bases map to TRBD1. The germline V gene has CDR1 SGHKS and CDR2 YYEKEE (reference sequence). This CDR3 contains 18 residues. Trimming cost V 2 bases and J 2 bases; bases outside gene matches: 9. Here the CDR3 reads CASSLRTGILTGANVLTF. CDR3 in DNA: TGTGCCAGCAGCTTAAGGACAGGGATATTGACTGGGGCCAACGTCCTGACTTTC.

This clone was counted only a few times. The chain combines TRBV7-3 with TRBJ2-5; TRBD2 matches at 7 bases. Germline loops: CDR1 SGHTA, CDR2 FQGTGA. CDR3 size: 16 residues. V lost 2 bases to trimming and J lost 5 bases; unmatched junction nucleotides: 11. This CDR3 reads CASSLRGDGVLETQYF. The CDR3 DNA is TGTGCCAGCAGCTTACGGGGGGACGGAGTACTGGAGACCCAGTACTTC.

CDR3 sequence: CANLFDGIFNQPQHF. For the CDR3, the DNA is TGTGCCAACCTTTTCGACGGGATTTTCAATCAGCCCCAGCATTTT. The chain combines TRBV6-5 with TRBJ1-5; D ambiguous. Trimming cost V 10 bases and J 3 bases, with 19 bases left between them. Germline assignment: CDR1 MNHEY and CDR2 SVGAGI. The CDR3 is made up of 15 amino acids.

This clone was counted between two and nine times. The V and J genes are TRBV7-9 and TRBJ2-2; 7 bases match TRBD1. V lost 5 bases to trimming and J lost 2 bases; unmatched junction nucleotides: 8. CDR3 length: 16 amino acids. CDR1 and CDR2 (germline): SEHNR, FQNEAQ (reference sequence). CDR3 bases: TGTGCCAGCAGCCCTGCCGGGACAGCAAACACCGGGGAGCTGTTTTTT. Protein sequence: CASSPAGTANTGELFF. The full variable domain, its missing parts supplied by reference TRBV7-9 and TRBJ2-2, is DTGVSQNPRHKITKRGQNVTFRCDPISEHNRLYWYRQTLGQGPEFLTYFQNEAQLEKSRLLSDRFSAERPKGSFSTLEIQRTEQGDSAMYLCASSPAGTANTGELFFGEGSRLTVL.